Listed below are T cell receptor beta chains from one sample, sequenced in a study of blood T cell repertoires in COVID-19. Data came from immunoSEQ multiplex PCR; TCRdb stores just in-frame clones and leaves some out. The table includes 310,000 or so clones, nearly 90% detected once. Sequencing used PBMCs or T cells enriched from blood (not recorded which). Receptor source: a woman aged 25-40 years who had recovered from COVID-19. The conserved cysteine and the conserved F or W are not part of the CDR3 here. Each record gives: V gene, clone size, J gene, CDR3 protein. The size entry is marked missing in some rows and otherwise reads once, few, many or a size class.

TRBV19	-	TRBJ1-3	ASSIKAGFGSSGNTIY
TRBV4-2	-	TRBJ1-1	ASSPDTLNTEAF
TRBV30	-	TRBJ2-7	AWAGQGGEQY
TRBV11-2	-	TRBJ2-2	ASSLINTGELF
TRBV6-2/TRBV6-3	-	TRBJ2-3	ASSQGTSGGYTDTQY
TRBV6-5	-	TRBJ2-3	ASSSRGFGTDTQY
TRBV7-6	-	TRBJ2-7	ASSLGTGTLYEQY
TRBV5-1	-	TRBJ1-6	ASSLQASSYNSPLH
TRBV4-2	-	TRBJ1-2	ASSQEDSYYGYT
TRBV19	-	TRBJ1-3	ASTRGNSGNTIY
TRBV5-1	-	TRBJ1-1	ASSLGANEAF
TRBV27	-	TRBJ1-5	ASSPSPGQPSYSNQPQH
TRBV18	-	TRBJ2-7	ASSPLGQGEQY
TRBV30	once	TRBJ1-2	AWRAEGVYGYT
TRBV30	-	TRBJ1-5	AWSDSSNQPQH
TRBV5-6	-	TRBJ1-5	ASSKGDSGGNQPQH
TRBV4-2	once	TRBJ1-2	ASSLTTGNNYGYT
TRBV5-4	-	TRBJ2-3	ASSARDRTTDTQY
TRBV28	-	TRBJ1-2	ASSPDRVSRGYT
TRBV12-3/TRBV12-4	-	TRBJ2-7	ASSSGTGYEQY
TRBV7-2	-	TRBJ2-3	ASSLSRADTQY
TRBV4-2	-	TRBJ2-5	ASSQDGAGGFQETQY
TRBV30	-	TRBJ1-2	AWSRTAFNYGYT
TRBV7-3	-	TRBJ1-6	ASSLAANSPLH
TRBV7-3	-	TRBJ2-1	ASSLSGGSGNEQF
TRBV25-1	-	TRBJ1-1	ASALGGAGRYTEAF
TRBV11-2	many	TRBJ1-6	ASSLSPTGGYDSPLH
TRBV3-1/TRBV3-2	-	TRBJ1-6	ASSQTGQGGSPLH
TRBV19	-	TRBJ2-3	ASSMGQGGTDTQY
TRBV7-9	-	TRBJ1-6	ASSSLLRDGGNSPLH
TRBV4-1	-	TRBJ2-3	ASSPVGVTDTQY
TRBV6-2/TRBV6-3	-	TRBJ2-3	ASNPQGARTDTQY
TRBV3-1/TRBV3-2	-	TRBJ1-4	ASSLRQGRTNEKLF
TRBV23-1	-	TRBJ1-2	ASSQLPQGARDGYT
TRBV5-1	-	TRBJ1-1	ASSSGRGRGTEAF
TRBV25-1	-	TRBJ1-2	ASSELTDYGYT
TRBV30	-	TRBJ1-1	AWGDLDTEAF
TRBV7-6	once	TRBJ2-3	ASSLGGASTDTQY
TRBV18	-	TRBJ1-3	ASSPRQGHSSGNTIY
TRBV2	-	TRBJ2-2	ASSDPGGRTGELF
TRBV7-9	-	TRBJ2-3	ASSLAWGLDTQY